What follows is one T cell receptor (beta chain) and its context. Its antigen remains undetermined. Base qualities were left out, and no much larger clone turns up one base away. The V end gives up 5 bases and the J end 4 bases, leaving 4 bases in the junction not matched to a gene. From a lookup of the germline V gene, CDR1 and CDR2 are SGHRS and YFSETQ. CDR3 length: 13 amino acids, cysteine to phenylalanine. Here the CDR3 DNA is all that survives: 39 bases in frame from base 1. The CDR3 regions of human TCRbeta chains were analyzed by immunosequencing. On the study's bioinformatics: TCRs in the repertoires were matched against a reference library of SARS-CoV-2-specific TCRs that had been generated with the MIRA antigen-specificity platform. Breadth meant the fraction of unique TCRs that were SARS-CoV-2-associated, whereas depth meant the fraction of total T cells that were SARS-CoV-2-associated. Using the MIRA data, each spike-specific TCR was assigned both to the spike region to which the TCR was reactive and to a CD4 or CD8 class. Log10-transformed breadth and depth values were compared by one-way ANOVA with Sidak's multiple comparisons tests. Imported from immuneACCESS, the table was reduced by TCRdb to in-frame sequences with V and J called. These copies leave out some clones; in studies compared against another copy, an unresolved V gene accounts for under half, and the cause of the remainder is not known. V and J calls and clone size are as listed in that table; D and trimming were resolved from the DNA. The sample contains 99,000 or so clones, approximately 91% of them found a single time. In total, the top ten clones hold around a sixth of the sample.

Read against the paper, the sample's time point label means: baseline before first vaccination. The vaccinee samples were drawn from two UK trials, COV001 and COV002, one of which was a single-blind randomized controlled phase 2/3 trial testing AZD1222 (ChAdOx1 nCoV-19) in healthy adults. Trial participant PBMC samples were collected at day 0 and day 28 after the second dose for TCRbeta chain sequencing. This sample is drawn from a study of T cell responses to AZD1222 COVID-19 vaccine (dated by TCRdb to about 2021). As for the study more broadly: AZD1222 recipients whose second dose came at about 4 weeks and those whose second dose came at about 12 weeks were combined into one group, since spike-specific TCR depth and breadth did not differ between the two schedules. TCR sequencing covered roughly 230 trial participants: 207 given two doses of AZD1222 and 26 given two doses of MenACWY control vaccine. Trial participants were enrolled by age into 18-55, 56-69 and 70-plus year subgroups, with roughly 150, 30 and 60 TCR-sequenced participants respectively. The paper as a whole reports these results and caveats: Most participants were white British and females outnumbered males, and the authors suggested that clonal diversity may have been underestimated. Because no day 14 peak-response samples were available, the repertoires could be characterized only after the peak T cell response. The 56-69-year group was small, and its depth increase did not reach significance, likely because of low power. Epitopes outside the regions mutated in the B.1.351 and B.1.1.7 variants were reportedly recognized by nearly half of the unique spike-specific TCRs. Spike-specific TCR breadth and depth rose significantly after two AZD1222 doses compared with day 0 and with MenACWY recipients. The vaccine-associated CD4 TCRs covered the entire spike protein, and the dominant responses fell in regions 160-218 and 743-854. Conclusions about previously exposed vaccinees are limited, since just five to seven AZD1222 recipients were seropositive for SARS-CoV-2 at baseline.

The TCR comes from an adult in good health. The chain was built from TRBV5-1 and TRBJ1-1; 8 bases in the junction line up with TRBD1. The sample consisted of peripheral blood, taken on day 0 of AZD1222 vaccination. The DNA reads as follows: TGCGCCAGCAGTAGAACAGGGGGCACTGAAGCTTTCTTT. It translates to CASSRTGGTEAFF.